Listed below are T cell receptor beta chains from one sample, sequenced in a study of T-cell reconstitution after alpha-beta-depleted transplantation in children. TCRdb reprocessed the PCR reads via MiXCR and lists one record per CDR3 protein. The sample lists 490,000 or so distinct CDR3 sequences, roughly an eighth occurring once. Sequencing was performed on PBMCs from the stem cell graft donor, taken from the stem cell graft. The receptors shown here come from a human donor who donated a stem cell graft to a child with combined immunodeficiency. CDR3s include the opening cysteine and the closing phenylalanine or tryptophan. D genes are given only for firm matches. Where a row states a size, it is once, few, many or the class of an expanded clone; other rows omit it.

TRBJ2-5,17,.,TRBD2,TRBV12-3/TRBV12-4,CAIFRRTGTSEFETQYF,TGTGCCATCTTTCGGCGAACCGGGACTAGCGAGTTCGAGACCCAGTACTTC
TRBJ2-1,14,.,TRBD2,TRBV7-2,CASSSGLAVDEQFF,TGTGCCAGCAGCTCGGGGCTAGCGGTGGATGAGCAGTTCTTC
TRBJ2-1,19,.,TRBD2,TRBV15,CATSSGVKREGLRSNEQFF,TGTGCCACCAGCAGTGGGGTAAAGCGGGAGGGCCTACGATCTAATGAGCAGTTCTTC
TRBJ2-1,15,few,.,TRBV7-8,CASSLRGRPPRKQFF,TGTGCCAGCAGCTTACGGGGCCGCCCCCCCAGAAAGCAGTTCTTC
TRBJ2-1,15,few,TRBD2,TRBV5-1,CASSWTSGRYNEQFF,TGCGCCAGCAGCTGGACTAGCGGGAGGTACAATGAGCAGTTCTTC
TRBJ2-2,13,.,TRBD2,TRBV20-1,CSAGSGGTGELFF,TGCAGTGCGGGTAGCGGGGGGACCGGGGAGCTGTTTTTT
TRBJ2-1,13,many,.,TRBV25-1,CASSEFRRGEQFF,TGTGCCAGCAGTGAATTCAGGCGAGGTGAGCAGTTCTTC
TRBJ1-5,15,many,.,TRBV15,CATSRDPGGNQPQHF,TGTGCCACCAGCAGAGACCCTGGGGGTAATCAGCCCCAGCATTTT
TRBJ1-1,14,many,.,TRBV2,CASRRDYGGTEAFF,TGTGCCAGCAGAAGGGACTATGGGGGAACTGAAGCTTTCTTT
TRBJ1-2,14,few,.,TRBV6-1,CASRPPSANYGYTF,TGTGCCAGCAGGCCCCCCTCAGCCAACTATGGCTACACCTTC
TRBJ2-1,15,many,.,TRBV7-8,CASSPTRSPYNEQFF,TGTGCCAGCAGCCCGACTAGGAGCCCCTACAATGAGCAGTTCTTC
TRBJ2-7,11,.,.,TRBV25-1,CASSEYYEQYF,TGTGCCAGCAGTGAATATTACGAGCAGTACTTC
TRBJ2-2,14,.,.,TRBV12-3/TRBV12-4,CASSLGLGGGELFF,TGTGCCAGCAGTTTAGGATTGGGGGGCGGGGAGCTGTTTTTT
TRBJ1-1,13,many,TRBD1,TRBV7-9,CASSPTDRGLAFF,TGTGCCAGCAGTCCCACCGACAGGGGGCTAGCTTTCTTT
TRBJ2-7,14,.,.,TRBV6-5,CASSYLQGTYEQHF,TGTGCCAGCAGTTACCTTCAGGGAACCTACGAGCAGCACTTC
TRBJ2-5,14,.,.,TRBV7-9,CASSPGRGKETQYF,TGTGCCAGCAGCCCCGGCCGGGGAAAAGAGACCCAGTACTTC
TRBJ2-3,15,.,TRBD2,TRBV6-4,CASSETGGPADTQYF,TGTGCCAGCAGTGAGACGGGGGGGCCGGCAGATACGCAGTATTTT
TRBJ2-7,15,.,TRBD1,TRBV24-1,CATRANGQGTYEQYF,TGTGCCACCAGGGCTAACGGACAGGGAACCTACGAGCAGTACTTC
TRBJ2-1,13,few,.,TRBV11-2,CASSWGAGNEQFF,TGTGCCAGCAGCTGGGGGGCCGGCAATGAGCAGTTCTTC
TRBJ2-1,15,few,.,TRBV7-9,CASSSFALPPSEQFF,TGTGCCAGCAGCTCCTTTGCCCTTCCCCCGAGTGAGCAGTTCTTC
TRBJ1-1,14,few,TRBD1,TRBV5-1,CASALGQAKTEAFF,TGCGCCAGCGCTCTCGGACAGGCTAAAACTGAAGCTTTCTTT
TRBJ2-5,16,few,.,TRBV20-1,CSAGVAPGTLQETQYF,TGCAGTGCTGGGGTGGCCCCGGGGACTCTCCAAGAGACCCAGTACTTC